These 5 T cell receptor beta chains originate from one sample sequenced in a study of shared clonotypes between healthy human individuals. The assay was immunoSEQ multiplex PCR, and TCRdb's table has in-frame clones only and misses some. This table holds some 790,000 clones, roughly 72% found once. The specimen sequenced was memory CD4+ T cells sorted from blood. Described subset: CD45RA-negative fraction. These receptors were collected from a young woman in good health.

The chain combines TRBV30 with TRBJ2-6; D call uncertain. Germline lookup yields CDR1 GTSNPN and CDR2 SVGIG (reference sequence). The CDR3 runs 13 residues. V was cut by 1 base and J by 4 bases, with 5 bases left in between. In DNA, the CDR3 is TGTGCCTGGAGTGACCCCGGGGCCAACGTCCTGACTTTC. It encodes CAWSDPGANVLTF.

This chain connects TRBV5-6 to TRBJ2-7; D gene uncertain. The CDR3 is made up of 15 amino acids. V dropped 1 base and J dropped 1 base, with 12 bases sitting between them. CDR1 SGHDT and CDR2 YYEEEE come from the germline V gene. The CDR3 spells CASSLSGFPSYEQYF. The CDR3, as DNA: TGTGCCAGCAGCTTGTCCGGGTTCCCGTCCTACGAGCAGTACTTC.

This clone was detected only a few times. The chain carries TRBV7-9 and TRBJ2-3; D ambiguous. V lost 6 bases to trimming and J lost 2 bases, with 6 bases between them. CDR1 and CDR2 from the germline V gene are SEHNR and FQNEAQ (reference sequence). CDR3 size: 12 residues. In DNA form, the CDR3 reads TGTGCCAGCAGAAGTGCCACAGATACGCAGTATTTT. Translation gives CASRSATDTQYF.

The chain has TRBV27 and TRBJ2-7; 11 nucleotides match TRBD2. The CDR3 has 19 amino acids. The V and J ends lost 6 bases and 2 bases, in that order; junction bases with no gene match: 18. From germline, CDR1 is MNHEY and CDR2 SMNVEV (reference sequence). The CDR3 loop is CASSPFWTSGPEITYEQYF. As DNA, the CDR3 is TGTGCCAGCAGCCCATTCTGGACTAGCGGGCCCGAAATCACCTACGAGCAGTACTTC.

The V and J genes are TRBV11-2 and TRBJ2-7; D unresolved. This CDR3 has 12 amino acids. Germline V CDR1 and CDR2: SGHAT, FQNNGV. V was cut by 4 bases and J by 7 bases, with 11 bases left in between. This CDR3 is CASSSLLREQYF. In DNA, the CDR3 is TGTGCCAGCAGCTCCCTCCTACGGGAGCAGTACTTC.